The 8 T cell receptor beta chains given below trace back to one sample, sequenced in a study of CD8+CD57+ T cells in acquired aplastic anemia. CDR3 and TCR beta VDJ profiling relied on a genomic DNA template. TCRdb recomputed calls from the reads with MiXCR, one row per CDR3 protein. The table includes 450,000 to 550,000 distinct CDR3 sequences, around 33% detected once. Sequencing was done on patients that had shown CD8+CD57+ cell expansion by flow cytometry. Source material: sorted CD4+, CD8+, or CD8+CD57+ T cells (not recorded which) from PBMCs. All receptors come from a human donor with aplastic anemia.

This clonotype was seen a few times. The V and J genes are TRBV4-2 and TRBJ2-2, with D unclear. In germline, CDR1 is LGHNA, CDR2 YNFKEQ. The V and J ends lost 5 bases and 6 bases respectively, with 13 bases between them. The CDR3 length is 14 residues. Here the CDR3 reads CASSSFVGAGELFF. CDR3 DNA: TGTGCCAGCAGCTCATTCGTGGGTGCCGGGGAGCTGTTTTTT.

This clonotype has a count of ten or more. CDR3 sequence: CASTRVNTEAFF. For the CDR3, the DNA is TGTGCCAGCACGCGGGTTAACACTGAAGCTTTCTTT. The chain carries TRBV2 and TRBJ1-1, with no clear D. Germline lookup yields CDR1 SNHLY and CDR2 FYNNEI. This CDR3 spans 12 amino acids. Trimming removed 7 bases at V and 2 bases at J, with 8 bases between.

The V and J genes are TRBV5-1 and TRBJ1-3; 12 bases map to TRBD1. The CDR3 is made up of 17 amino acids. Trimming removed 0 bases from V and 7 bases from J; junction bases left unmatched: 8. The germline CDR1 and CDR2 sequences are SGHRS and YFSETQ. CDR3 residues: CASSLEGQGAPGNTIYF. The CDR3 nucleotides are TGCGCCAGCAGCTTGGAGGGACAGGGGGCCCCAGGGAACACCATATATTTT.

This chain joins TRBV7-2 and TRBJ2-5; TRBD1 or TRBD2 may be the D gene (5 bases each). The CDR3 is made up of 15 amino acids. Germline V CDR1 and CDR2: SGHTA, FQGNSA. V lost 5 bases, J lost 10 bases, and 23 bases lay in between. The chain's CDR3 is CASSREASRPRGQYF. In DNA, the CDR3 is TGTGCCAGCAGCCGAGAAGCTAGCCGCCCGAGGGGCCAGTACTTC.

There are a few counts of this clonotype. V and J are TRBV14 and TRBJ2-1; 8 bases line up with TRBD1. This CDR3 spans 14 amino acids. CDR1 SGHDN and CDR2 FVKESK come from the germline V gene. The V and J ends lost 1 base and 8 bases, in that order; junction bases with no gene match: 4. The chain's CDR3 is CASSQAPGGYEQFF. The CDR3 bases are TGTGCCAGCAGCCAAGCTCCAGGGGGCTATGAGCAGTTCTTC. Supplemented by reference TRBV14 and TRBJ2-1, the full variable domain reads EAGVTQFPSHSVIEKGQTVTLRCDPISGHDNLYWYRRVMGKEIKFLLHFVKESKQDESGMPNNRFLAERTGGTYSTLKVQPAELEDSGVYFCASSQAPGGYEQFFGPGTRLTVL.

This clonotype showed up many times. The chain recombines TRBV9 with TRBJ2-7; D could derive from TRBD1 or TRBD2 (5 bases each). V lost 0 bases and J 2 bases, leaving 12 bases between the germline ends. This CDR3 comprises 15 residues. From germline, CDR1 is SGDLS and CDR2 YYNGEE. The DNA for the CDR3 is TGTGCCAGCAGCGTAGCTGGGACCTTTACCTACGAGCAGTACTTC. Amino acids: CASSVAGTFTYEQYF.

This clonotype was picked up many times. The rearrangement links TRBV20-1 to TRBJ1-6; possibly TRBD1 for D (5 bases). The CDR3 consists of 13 residues. In germline, CDR1 is DFQATT, CDR2 SNEGSKA (reference sequence). V lost 5 bases, J lost 7 bases, and 12 bases lay in between. CDR3 nucleotides: TGCAGTGCTCCCGGACGGGGGAATTCACCCCTCCACTTT. It codes for CSAPGRGNSPLHF.

At least ten counts were recorded for this clonotype. The V gene is TRBV9, the J gene TRBJ2-7; unclear D gene. Germline V lookup: CDR1 SGDLS, CDR2 YYNGEE. The CDR3 is 15 amino acids. Between the trimmed V and J ends, which lost 1 base and 4 bases, there was a span of 15 bases. CDR3 in amino acids: CASSVKPGLIYEQYF. In DNA form, the CDR3 reads TGTGCCAGCAGCGTAAAGCCAGGTTTGATTTACGAGCAGTACTTC.